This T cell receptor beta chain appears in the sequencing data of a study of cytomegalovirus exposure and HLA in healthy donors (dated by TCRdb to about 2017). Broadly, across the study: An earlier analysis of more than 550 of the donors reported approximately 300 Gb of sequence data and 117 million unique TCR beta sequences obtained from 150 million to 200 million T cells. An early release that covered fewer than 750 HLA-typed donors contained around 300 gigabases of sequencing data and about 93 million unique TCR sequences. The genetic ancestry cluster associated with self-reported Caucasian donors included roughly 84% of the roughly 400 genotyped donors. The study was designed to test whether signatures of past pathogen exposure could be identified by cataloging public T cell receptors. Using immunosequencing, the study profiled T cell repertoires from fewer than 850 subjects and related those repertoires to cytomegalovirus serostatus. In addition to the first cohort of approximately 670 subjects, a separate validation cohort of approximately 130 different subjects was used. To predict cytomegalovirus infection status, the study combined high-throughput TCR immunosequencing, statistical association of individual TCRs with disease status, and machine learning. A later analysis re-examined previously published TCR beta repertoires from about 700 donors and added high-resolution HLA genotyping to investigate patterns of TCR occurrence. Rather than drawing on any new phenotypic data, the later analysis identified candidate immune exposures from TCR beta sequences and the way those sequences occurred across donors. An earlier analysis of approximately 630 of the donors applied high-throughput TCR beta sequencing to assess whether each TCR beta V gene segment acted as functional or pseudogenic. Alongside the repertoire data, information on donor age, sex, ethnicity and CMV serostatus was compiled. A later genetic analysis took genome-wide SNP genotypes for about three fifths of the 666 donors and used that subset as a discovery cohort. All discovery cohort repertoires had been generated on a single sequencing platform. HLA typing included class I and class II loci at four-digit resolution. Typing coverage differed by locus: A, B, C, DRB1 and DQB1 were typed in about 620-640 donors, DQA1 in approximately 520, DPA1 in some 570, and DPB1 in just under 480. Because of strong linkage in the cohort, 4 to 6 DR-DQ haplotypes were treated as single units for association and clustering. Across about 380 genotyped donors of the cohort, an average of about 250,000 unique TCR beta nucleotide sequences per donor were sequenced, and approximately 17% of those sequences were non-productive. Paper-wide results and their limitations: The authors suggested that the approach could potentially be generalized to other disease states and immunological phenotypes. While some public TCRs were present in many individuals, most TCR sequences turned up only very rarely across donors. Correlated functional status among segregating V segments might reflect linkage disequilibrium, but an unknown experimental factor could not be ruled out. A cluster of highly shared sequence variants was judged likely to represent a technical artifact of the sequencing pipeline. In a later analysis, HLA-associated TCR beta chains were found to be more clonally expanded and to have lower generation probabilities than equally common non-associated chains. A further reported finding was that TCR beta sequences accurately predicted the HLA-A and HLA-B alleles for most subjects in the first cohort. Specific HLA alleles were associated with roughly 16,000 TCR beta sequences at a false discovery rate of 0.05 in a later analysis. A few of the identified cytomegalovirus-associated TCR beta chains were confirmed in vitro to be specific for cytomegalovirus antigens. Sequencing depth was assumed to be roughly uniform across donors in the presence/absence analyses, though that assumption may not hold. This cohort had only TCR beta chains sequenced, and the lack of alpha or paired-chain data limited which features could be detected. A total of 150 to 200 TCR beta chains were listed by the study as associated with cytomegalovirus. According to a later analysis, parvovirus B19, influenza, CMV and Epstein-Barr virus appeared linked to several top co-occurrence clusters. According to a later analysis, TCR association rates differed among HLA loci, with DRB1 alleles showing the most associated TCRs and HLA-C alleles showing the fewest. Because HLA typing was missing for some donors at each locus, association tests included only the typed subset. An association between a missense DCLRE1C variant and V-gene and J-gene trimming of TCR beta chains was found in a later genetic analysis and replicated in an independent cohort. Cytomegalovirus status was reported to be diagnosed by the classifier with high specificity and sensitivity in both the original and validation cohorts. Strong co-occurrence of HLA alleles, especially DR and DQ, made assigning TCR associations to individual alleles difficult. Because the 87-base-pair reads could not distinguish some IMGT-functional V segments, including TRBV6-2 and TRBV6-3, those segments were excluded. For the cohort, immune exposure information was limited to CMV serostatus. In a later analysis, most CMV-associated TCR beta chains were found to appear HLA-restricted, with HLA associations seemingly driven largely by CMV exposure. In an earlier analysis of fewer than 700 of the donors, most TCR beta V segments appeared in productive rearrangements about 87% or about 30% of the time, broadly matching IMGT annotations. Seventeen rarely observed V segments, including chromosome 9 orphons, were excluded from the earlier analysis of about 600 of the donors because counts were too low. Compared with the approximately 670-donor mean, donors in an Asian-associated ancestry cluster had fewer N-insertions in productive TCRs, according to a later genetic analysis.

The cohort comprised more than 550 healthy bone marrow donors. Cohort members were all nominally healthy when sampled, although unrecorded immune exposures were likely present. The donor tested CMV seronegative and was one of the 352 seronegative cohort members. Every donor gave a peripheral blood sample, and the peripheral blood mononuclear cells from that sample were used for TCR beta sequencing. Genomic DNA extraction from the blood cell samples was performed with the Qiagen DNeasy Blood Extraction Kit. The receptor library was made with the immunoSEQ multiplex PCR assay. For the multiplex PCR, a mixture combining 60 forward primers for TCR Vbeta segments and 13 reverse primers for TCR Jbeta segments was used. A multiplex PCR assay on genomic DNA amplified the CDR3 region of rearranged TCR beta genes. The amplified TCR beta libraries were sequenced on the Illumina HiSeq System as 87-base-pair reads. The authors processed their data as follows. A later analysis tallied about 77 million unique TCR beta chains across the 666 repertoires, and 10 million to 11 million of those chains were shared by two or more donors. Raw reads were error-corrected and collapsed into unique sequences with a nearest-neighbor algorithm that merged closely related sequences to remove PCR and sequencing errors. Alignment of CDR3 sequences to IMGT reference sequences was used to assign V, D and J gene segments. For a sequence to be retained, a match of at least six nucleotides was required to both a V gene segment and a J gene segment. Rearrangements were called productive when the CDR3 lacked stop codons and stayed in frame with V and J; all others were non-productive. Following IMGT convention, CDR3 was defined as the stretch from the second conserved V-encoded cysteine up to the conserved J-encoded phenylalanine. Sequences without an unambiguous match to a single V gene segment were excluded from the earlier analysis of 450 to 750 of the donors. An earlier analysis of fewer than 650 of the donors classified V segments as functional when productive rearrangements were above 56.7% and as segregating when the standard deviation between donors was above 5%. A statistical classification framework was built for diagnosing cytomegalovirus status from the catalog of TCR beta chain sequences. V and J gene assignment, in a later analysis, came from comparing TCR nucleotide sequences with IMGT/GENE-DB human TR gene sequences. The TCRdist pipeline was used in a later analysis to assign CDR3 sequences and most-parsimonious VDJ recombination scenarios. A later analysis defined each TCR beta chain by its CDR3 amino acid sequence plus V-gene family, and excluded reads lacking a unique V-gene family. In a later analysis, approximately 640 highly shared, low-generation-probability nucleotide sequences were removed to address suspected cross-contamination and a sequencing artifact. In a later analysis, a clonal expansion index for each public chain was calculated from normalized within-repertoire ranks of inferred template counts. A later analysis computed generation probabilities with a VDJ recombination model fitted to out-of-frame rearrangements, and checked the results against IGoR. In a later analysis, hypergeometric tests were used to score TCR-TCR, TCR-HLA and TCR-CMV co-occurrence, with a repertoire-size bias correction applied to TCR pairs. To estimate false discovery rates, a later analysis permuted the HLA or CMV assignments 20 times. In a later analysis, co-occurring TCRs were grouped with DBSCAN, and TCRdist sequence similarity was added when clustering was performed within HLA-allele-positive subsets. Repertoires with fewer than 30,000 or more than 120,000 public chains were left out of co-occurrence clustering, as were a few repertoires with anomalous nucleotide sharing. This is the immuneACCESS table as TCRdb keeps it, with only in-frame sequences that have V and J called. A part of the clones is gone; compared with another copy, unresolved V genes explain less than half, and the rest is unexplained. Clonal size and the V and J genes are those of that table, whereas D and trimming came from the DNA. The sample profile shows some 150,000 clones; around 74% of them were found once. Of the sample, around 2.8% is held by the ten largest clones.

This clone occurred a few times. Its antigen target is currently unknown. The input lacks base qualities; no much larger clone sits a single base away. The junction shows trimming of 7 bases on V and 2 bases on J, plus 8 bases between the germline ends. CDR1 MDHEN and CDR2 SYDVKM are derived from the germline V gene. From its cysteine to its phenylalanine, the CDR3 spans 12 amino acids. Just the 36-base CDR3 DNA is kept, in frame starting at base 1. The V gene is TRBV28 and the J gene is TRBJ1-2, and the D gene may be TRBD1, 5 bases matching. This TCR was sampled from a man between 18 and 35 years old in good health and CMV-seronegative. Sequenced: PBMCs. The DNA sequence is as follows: TGTGCCAGCACTGCAGGGAACTATGGCTACACCTTC. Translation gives CASTAGNYGYTF.